This TCR beta chain was found in a study of blood T cell repertoires in COVID-19. The CDR3 consists of 14 residues. The V gene lost 9 bases and the J gene lost 4 bases, with 13 bases spanning the gap. Germline lookup yields CDR1 LGHNA and CDR2 YSLEER. Original analysis: Cell counts per sample came from amplifying reference gene primers. The method was immunoSEQ multiplex PCR; TCRdb's version includes in-frame clones alone and lacks a portion of them. The V and J calls and clone size come from that table; D and trimming were worked out from the DNA. The table includes roughly 100,000 clones, about 85% detected once. This clone was detected only once.

Sequenced: peripheral blood. The sequence came from a woman aged 65 to 85 with active or convalescent COVID-19. The chain has TRBV4-3 and TRBJ1-6, with D possibly being TRBD1 (6 bases). The CDR3 bases are TGCGCCAGTGCGACAGGTGTTTATAATTCACCCCTCCACTTT. It translates to CASATGVYNSPLHF.